The rows below give T cell receptor beta chains drawn from one sample of a study of T cell responses to AZD1222 COVID-19 vaccine. Repertoires were generated with immunoSEQ multiplex PCR, while TCRdb's copy carries only in-frame clones and drops some. The sample records 170,000 or so clones, roughly nine tenths being singletons. The sequencing used peripheral blood, collected on day 0 of AZD1222 vaccination. These TCRs come from an adult in good health. Each CDR3 is given with its conserved first and last residue. D genes are given only for firm matches. Size is stated for part of the rows, as once, few or many counts, or as a class when the clone is expanded.

J,D,V,size,CDR3,DNA
TRBJ2-7,TRBD1,TRBV6-5,.,CASSPDREAGYEQYF,TGTGCCAGCAGCCCGGACAGGGAGGCCGGATACGAGCAGTACTTC
TRBJ2-3,TRBD2,TRBV27,once,CASSLRLAGGPLLNTDTQYF,TGTGCCAGCAGTTTACGACTAGCGGGGGGGCCCCTTCTCAACACAGATACGCAGTATTTT
TRBJ1-4,.,TRBV11-2,.,CASSAQGWPNEKLFF,TGTGCCAGCAGCGCGCAGGGGTGGCCTAATGAAAAACTGTTTTTT
TRBJ1-2,.,TRBV10-3,.,CAIWPGTANYGYTF,TGTGCCATTTGGCCGGGGACGGCTAACTATGGCTACACCTTC
TRBJ1-2,.,TRBV30,.,CAWSILGSGTPRDGYTF,TGTGCCTGGAGTATTTTAGGGTCAGGGACACCTCGCGATGGCTACACCTTC
TRBJ1-5,.,TRBV12-3/TRBV12-4,.,CASSLALGQPQHF,TGTGCCAGCAGTTTAGCCCTTGGTCAGCCCCAGCATTTT
TRBJ2-3,.,TRBV7-6,.,CASSLRSQGGTDTQYF,TGTGCCAGCAGCTTAAGGTCGCAGGGAGGCACAGATACGCAGTATTTT
TRBJ1-3,.,TRBV10-3,.,CAISVLNTIYF,TGTGCCATCAGCGTCTTAAACACCATATATTTT
TRBJ1-3,.,TRBV3-1/TRBV3-2,.,CASSQEEGTIYF,TGTGCCAGCAGCCAAGAAGAGGGGACCATATATTTT
TRBJ1-2,.,TRBV6-1,.,CASSEISNYGYTF,TGTGCCAGCAGTGAAATAAGTAACTATGGCTACACCTTC
TRBJ2-7,TRBD1,TRBV6-2/TRBV6-3,.,CASSSVRGTWEQYF,TGTGCCAGCAGTTCGGTCAGGGGGACCTGGGAGCAGTACTTC
TRBJ2-5,TRBD2,TRBV3-1/TRBV3-2,.,CASSQDRPGGQETQYF,TGTGCCAGCAGCCAAGATCGACCGGGGGGGCAAGAGACCCAGTACTTC
TRBJ2-3,.,TRBV6-5,.,CASKRDGSTDTQYF,TGTGCCAGCAAAAGGGACGGTAGCACAGATACGCAGTATTTT
TRBJ2-3,.,TRBV4-3,.,CASSQVLGGSDTQYF,TGCGCCAGCAGCCAAGTTCTGGGCGGTTCAGATACGCAGTATTTT
TRBJ2-5,TRBD1,TRBV19,.,CASSPGTGIGTQYF,TGTGCCAGTAGTCCTGGGACAGGAATCGGGACCCAGTACTTC
TRBJ2-3,.,TRBV6-5,.,CASTSMSTDTQYF,TGTGCCAGCACGTCCATGAGCACAGATACGCAGTATTTT
TRBJ1-2,.,TRBV6-5,once,CASSPSEGAGGYTF,TGTGCCAGCTCCCCGTCGGAAGGGGCGGGCGGCTACACCTTC
TRBJ2-2,TRBD2,TRBV3-1/TRBV3-2,.,CASSQDLRASGGPYTGELFF,TGTGCCAGCAGCCAAGATCTGAGGGCTAGCGGGGGGCCGTACACCGGGGAGCTGTTTTTT
TRBJ1-1,TRBD1,TRBV18,.,CASSPQGAGTEAFF,TGTGCCAGCTCACCGCAGGGGGCCGGCACTGAAGCTTTCTTT
TRBJ1-5,TRBD1,TRBV5-1,.,CASSLGGQGSQPQHF,TGCGCCAGCAGCTTGGGGGGACAGGGCTCTCAGCCCCAGCATTTT
TRBJ2-7,TRBD1,TRBV6-1,.,CASSEGQGGWSYEQYF,TGTGCCAGCAGTGAGGGACAGGGGGGATGGTCCTACGAGCAGTACTTC
TRBJ2-5,.,TRBV5-1,.,CASSLERGGQETQYF,TGCGCCAGCAGCTTGGAGAGGGGTGGGCAAGAGACCCAGTACTTC
TRBJ1-5,TRBD1,TRBV19,.,CASTLLGQGSYSNQPQHF,TGTGCCAGTACTTTACTGGGACAGGGATCTTATAGCAATCAGCCCCAGCATTTT
TRBJ1-4,.,TRBV19,.,CASSQQGAEKLFF,TGTGCCAGTAGTCAACAGGGAGCTGAAAAACTGTTTTTT
TRBJ1-4,.,TRBV30,.,CAWGDREKLFF,TGTGCCTGGGGAGACCGAGAAAAACTGTTTTTT
TRBJ1-1,TRBD1,TRBV6-4,.,CASSASGGNTEAFF,TGTGCCAGCAGTGCCTCAGGGGGAAACACTGAAGCTTTCTTT
TRBJ1-2,TRBD1,TRBV7-8,.,CASSLASAGQGGYGYTF,TGTGCCAGCAGCTTAGCCTCTGCGGGACAGGGGGGCTATGGCTACACCTTC
TRBJ2-2,.,TRBV30,once,CAWATGTTNTGELFF,TGTGCCTGGGCGACCGGGACAACGAACACCGGGGAGCTGTTTTTT
TRBJ2-6,.,TRBV5-4,.,CASSQSGDRSGANVLTF,TGTGCCAGCAGCCAATCAGGGGACCGCTCTGGGGCCAACGTCCTGACTTTC
TRBJ2-2,.,TRBV6-5,.,CASRRTSAGELFF,TGTGCCAGCAGGCGGACTTCAGCAGGGGAGCTGTTTTTT
TRBJ1-1,TRBD1,TRBV12-3/TRBV12-4,once,CASSLGTGGAFF,TGTGCCAGCAGTTTAGGTACAGGGGGGGCTTTCTTT
TRBJ2-2,.,TRBV4-2,.,CASSQDPTSSAITGELFF,TGTGCCAGCAGCCAAGACCCGACTAGTTCGGCTATTACCGGGGAGCTGTTTTTT
TRBJ1-6,.,TRBV15,.,CATSRRLESSYNSPLHF,TGTGCCACCAGCAGACGACTGGAGAGCTCCTATAATTCACCCCTCCACTTT
TRBJ1-1,.,TRBV11-3,once,CASSKTGETEAFF,TGTGCCAGCAGCAAAACGGGGGAAACTGAAGCTTTCTTT
TRBJ1-2,.,TRBV5-4,.,CASSLSGNYGYTF,TGTGCCAGCAGCTTGTCCGGAAACTATGGCTACACCTTC
TRBJ1-2,.,TRBV19,.,CASRQGTNYGYTF,TGTGCCAGTCGTCAGGGGACTAACTATGGCTACACCTTC
TRBJ2-5,.,TRBV7-7,.,CASSLGPGKETQYF,TGTGCCAGCAGCTTAGGGCCAGGGAAAGAGACCCAGTACTTC
TRBJ1-1,.,TRBV7-6,once,CASSLASGGGPPNTEAFF,TGTGCCAGCAGCTTAGCTTCCGGGGGAGGGCCCCCGAACACTGAAGCTTTCTTT
TRBJ1-2,.,TRBV29-1,.,CSGSGGPAFIDTF,TGCAGCGGGTCCGGGGGGCCCGCTTTTATCGACACCTTC
TRBJ1-5,.,TRBV20-1,.,CSASDGSGHQPQHF,TGCAGTGCTAGTGACGGCTCCGGGCACCAGCCCCAGCATTTT
TRBJ1-4,TRBD1,TRBV25-1,.,CASSFSQGGVVREKLFF,TGTGCCAGCAGTTTCAGTCAGGGGGGAGTAGTGAGGGAAAAACTGTTTTTT
TRBJ1-5,.,TRBV6-6,.,CASSYSRDQPQHF,TGTGCCAGCAGTTACTCGAGGGATCAGCCCCAGCATTTT
TRBJ2-2,TRBD2,TRBV6-2/TRBV6-3,.,CASSYTSGGANTGELFF,TGTGCCAGCAGTTACACTAGCGGGGGCGCGAACACCGGGGAGCTGTTTTTT
TRBJ1-4,.,TRBV13,.,CASSPGQNEKLFF,TGTGCCAGCAGTCCCGGACAAAATGAAAAACTGTTTTTT
TRBJ2-1,TRBD2,TRBV4-2,.,CASSQESGLGLRNEQFF,TGTGCCAGCAGCCAAGAATCAGGACTAGGGTTGAGGAATGAGCAGTTCTTC
TRBJ1-2,TRBD1,TRBV7-3,few,CASSSNPGTGYGYTF,TGTGCCAGCAGCTCCAATCCAGGGACAGGATATGGCTACACCTTC
TRBJ1-1,TRBD1,TRBV7-3,.,CASSIGQGAEAFF,TGTGCCAGCAGCATCGGACAGGGGGCTGAAGCTTTCTTT
TRBJ2-2,.,TRBV15,.,CATQAQLNTGELFF,TGTGCCACCCAGGCACAGTTGAACACCGGGGAGCTGTTTTTT
TRBJ1-5,TRBD1,TRBV18,.,CASSPDRGNQPQHF,TGTGCCAGCTCACCAGACAGGGGAAACCAGCCCCAGCATTTT
TRBJ1-6,.,TRBV19,.,CASSTPERTSPLHF,TGTGCCAGTAGTACCCCGGAGAGGACTTCACCCCTCCACTTT
TRBJ1-4,.,TRBV4-3,.,CASSQLTARNEKLFF,TGCGCCAGCAGCCAACTTACAGCCCGTAATGAAAAACTGTTTTTT
TRBJ1-2,TRBD1,TRBV7-2,.,CASSLTGDYGYTF,TGTGCCAGCAGCTTAACAGGGGACTATGGCTACACCTTC
TRBJ2-1,TRBD2,TRBV24-1,.,CATSEGGGAWNEQFF,TGTGCCACCAGTGAAGGCGGGGGGGCCTGGAATGAGCAGTTCTTC